A selection of T cell receptor beta chains follows, all from one sample in a study of CD8 T cells in ankylosing spondylitis. Each CDR3 protein is one row after TCRdb ran MiXCR on the 5' RACE reads. The sample lists 330,000 or so distinct CDR3 sequences, approximately 8% occurring once. The sequenced sample was blood, either unsorted or a sorted T cell fraction (not recorded which). The receptors were sampled from a male donor with ankylosing spondylitis. CDR3s include the opening cysteine and the closing phenylalanine or tryptophan. The D gene is left open where the match is weak. Expanded clones are given a class, and other clones once, few, many or no size at all.

v_gene	d_gene	abundance	j_gene	CDR3nt	CDR3aa
TRBV11-2	TRBD1	few	TRBJ2-1	TGTGCCAGCAGCGTAGACAGGGGATTGGGAAATGAGCAGTTCTTC	CASSVDRGLGNEQFF
TRBV19	NA	NA	TRBJ1-5	TGTGCCAGTACCCCTGGGGACCGAGTGCAGCCCCAGCATTTT	CASTPGDRVQPQHF
TRBV18	NA	few	TRBJ2-5	TGTGCCAGCTCACCACCGGGGCTACCCCAAGAGACCCAGTACTTC	CASSPPGLPQETQYF
TRBV29-1	NA	few	TRBJ1-5	TGCAGCGTTGCGGTCCCCAATCAGCCCCAGCATTTT	CSVAVPNQPQHF
TRBV5-6	NA	NA	TRBJ2-2	TGTGCCAGCAGCGGGAGGACAGCGAACACCGGGGAGCTGTTTTTT	CASSGRTANTGELFF
TRBV28	NA	NA	TRBJ1-1	TGTGCCAGCAGTCTCCTGGAGAGTCGGAAGACTGAAGCTTTCTTT	CASSLLESRKTEAFF
TRBV4-1	NA	NA	TRBJ2-5	TGCGCCAGCAGCCAAGAGAGTTCGGACAGAATTGCAGGGACCCAGTACTTC	CASSQESSDRIAGTQYF
TRBV9	TRBD2	many	TRBJ2-1	TGTGCCAGCAGCGTCAGGCTAGCGGGGTACAATGAGCAGTTCTTC	CASSVRLAGYNEQFF
TRBV29-1	TRBD2	NA	TRBJ2-7	TGCAGCGTTGAGCTGGATAGCGGGAGTCCCATATACGAGCAGTACTTC	CSVELDSGSPIYEQYF
TRBV15	TRBD2	many	TRBJ2-3	TGTGCCACCAGCAGTAAGCGGGAGTCGTCAGATACGCAGTATTTT	CATSSKRESSDTQYF
TRBV7-9	NA	few	TRBJ1-1	TGTGCCAGCAGCTTTGCAGGGCGGAACACTGAAGCTTTCTTT	CASSFAGRNTEAFF
TRBV10-3	TRBD1	few	TRBJ2-7	TGTGCCATCAGTGGTGGGACAGGGGATTTCTACGAGCAGTACTTC	CAISGGTGDFYEQYF
TRBV5-6	NA	NA	TRBJ2-7	TGTGCCAGCAGCTTGGAAGGCGGCTCCTACGAGCAGTACTTC	CASSLEGGSYEQYF
TRBV7-9	TRBD1	few	TRBJ1-5	TGTGCCAGCACCATTTTCCGGGACAGGAATCAGCCCCAGCATTTT	CASTIFRDRNQPQHF
TRBV12-3/TRBV12-4	NA	NA	TRBJ2-7	TGTGCCAGCCCTATTCCCTACGAGCAGTACTTC	CASPIPYEQYF
TRBV7-2	NA	NA	TRBJ2-5	TGTGCCAGCAGCTTAGCGCGTGACAGGAGGCTCCAAGAGACCCAGTACTTC	CASSLARDRRLQETQYF
TRBV12-3/TRBV12-4	TRBD1	many	TRBJ2-3	TGTGCCAGCAGTTTGACAGGGCACGGGGATACGCAGTATTTT	CASSLTGHGDTQYF
TRBV7-3	NA	few	TRBJ1-6	TGTGCCAGCAGCTTAGGGGGTGCAGGGTCACCCCTCCACTTT	CASSLGGAGSPLHF
TRBV29-1	TRBD2	NA	TRBJ2-3	TGCAGCGGAGGGGGACTAGCCGGAGATACGCAGTATTTT	CSGGGLAGDTQYF
TRBV10-2	NA	NA	TRBJ2-1	TGCGCCAGCAGACAAGCAGGGTCGATTGCTGCTGAGCAGTTCTTC	CASRQAGSIAAEQFF
TRBV5-1	NA	many	TRBJ2-7	TGCGCCAGCTCCGGTGTGCGCGAGCAGTACTTC	CASSGVREQYF
TRBV4-1	NA	NA	TRBJ2-6	TGCGCCAGCAGCCCGCAGGTTCGCTCTGGGGCCAACGTCCTGACTTTC	CASSPQVRSGANVLTF
TRBV2	NA	NA	TRBJ2-7	TGTGCCAGCAGTGCCAGGAGAAAATCCTACGAGCAGTACTTC	CASSARRKSYEQYF
TRBV29-1	NA	NA	TRBJ2-6	TGCAGCGTTGAGGACGGAAGCTCTGGGGCCAACGTCCTGACTTTC	CSVEDGSSGANVLTF
TRBV6-2/TRBV6-3	TRBD2	many	TRBJ2-1	TGTGCCAGCAGTTACAGCCTCGTCGCTAGCGGGAACGGCTATGAGCAGTTCTTC	CASSYSLVASGNGYEQFF
TRBV20-1	NA	NA	TRBJ1-5	TGCAGTGCTAAAGGAGTGAGCAATCAGCCCCAGCATTTT	CSAKGVSNQPQHF
TRBV29-1	NA	many	TRBJ1-5	TGCAGCGTAGCACAGAATAGCAATCAGCCCCAGCATTTT	CSVAQNSNQPQHF
TRBV7-2	TRBD2	NA	TRBJ2-3	TGTGCCAGCAGCCCTTTAGCGGGAGAGACAGATACGCAGTATTTT	CASSPLAGETDTQYF
TRBV12-3/TRBV12-4	NA	NA	TRBJ2-2	TGTGCCAGCAGTTTGCAAGGAGTCACCGGGGAGCTGTTTTTT	CASSLQGVTGELFF
TRBV27	NA	NA	TRBJ2-5	TGTGCCAGCAGTTTATGGGGATTACAAGAGACCCAGTACTTC	CASSLWGLQETQYF
TRBV21-1	NA	few	TRBJ1-1	TGTGCCGGTCGGTGGATGACAGGGATCGCTTTCTTT	CAGRWMTGIAFF
TRBV6-2/TRBV6-3	NA	NA	TRBJ2-2	TGTGCCAGCTCCCTGGAGAGGGTACAATGGACCGGGGAGCTGTTTTTT	CASSLERVQWTGELFF
TRBV27	NA	NA	TRBJ1-1	TGTGCCAGCAGTGTGGCCAGGGTGACCACTGAAGCTTTCTTT	CASSVARVTTEAFF
TRBV7-2	NA	many	TRBJ1-5	TGTGCCAGCAGCTTGAATGCCATTGGGAGCAATCAGCCCCAGCATTTT	CASSLNAIGSNQPQHF
TRBV27	TRBD2	NA	TRBJ2-1	TGTGCCAGCAGTCTTCGGGTAGCGGGATTCAATGAGCAGTTCTTC	CASSLRVAGFNEQFF
TRBV27	NA	many	TRBJ2-2	TGTGCCAGCAGTTATCAGCGGCCCGGGGAGCTGTTTTTT	CASSYQRPGELFF
TRBV10-3	NA	many	TRBJ1-1	TGTGCCATCAGTGATCTGGGAAACACTGAAGCTTTCTTT	CAISDLGNTEAFF
TRBV18	NA	few	TRBJ1-4	TGTGCCAGCTCATCGCGGGGCGGGAATGAAAAACTGTTTTTT	CASSSRGGNEKLFF
TRBV29-1	NA	NA	TRBJ2-2	TGCAGCGGGGGGGTCGCCGGGGAGCTGTTTTTT	CSGGVAGELFF
TRBV20-1	TRBD2	NA	TRBJ2-5	TGCAGTGCTAAATCTAGCGGGATTTGGCGAGAGACCCAGTACTTC	CSAKSSGIWRETQYF
TRBV12-3/TRBV12-4	TRBD2	NA	TRBJ2-2	TGTGCCACCTCCGGGACTATCACCGGGGAGCTGTTTTTT	CATSGTITGELFF
TRBV7-9	NA	NA	TRBJ1-1	TGTGCCAGCAGCTTAGCAGGGGAAGCTTTCTTT	CASSLAGEAFF
TRBV5-1	NA	NA	TRBJ2-7	TGCGCCAGCAGCTTGTACCAGGGTCCCTACGAGCAGTACTTC	CASSLYQGPYEQYF
TRBV5-1	TRBD2	few	TRBJ2-5	TGCGCCAGCAGCTGGGGACTAGCGGGAGCTGGGGAGACCCAGTACTTC	CASSWGLAGAGETQYF
TRBV4-3	TRBD1	many	TRBJ2-7	TGCGCCAGCAGCCCCGACAGGGACTACGAGCAGTACTTC	CASSPDRDYEQYF
TRBV5-5	NA	NA	TRBJ2-5	TGTGCCAGCAGCCGACTGGACGATGAGACCCAGTACTTC	CASSRLDDETQYF
TRBV12-3/TRBV12-4	NA	few	TRBJ2-7	TGTGCCAGCAGTTTACGGCCTAGCGTTCCCTACGAGCAGTACTTC	CASSLRPSVPYEQYF
TRBV27	NA	few	TRBJ1-6	TGTGCCAGCAGTTTCTCCACTAATTCACCCCTCCACTTT	CASSFSTNSPLHF